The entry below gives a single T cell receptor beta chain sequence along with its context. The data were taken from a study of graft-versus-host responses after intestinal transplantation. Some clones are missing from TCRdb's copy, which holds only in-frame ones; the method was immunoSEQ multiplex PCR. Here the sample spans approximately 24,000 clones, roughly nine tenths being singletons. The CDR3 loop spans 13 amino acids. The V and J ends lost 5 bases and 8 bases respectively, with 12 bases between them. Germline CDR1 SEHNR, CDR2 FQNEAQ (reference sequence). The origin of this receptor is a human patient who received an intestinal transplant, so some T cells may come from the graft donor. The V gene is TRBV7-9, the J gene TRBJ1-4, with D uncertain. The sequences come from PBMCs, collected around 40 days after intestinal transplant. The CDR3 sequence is CASSPSRVEKLFF. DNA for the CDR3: TGTGCCAGCAGCCCGTCGAGGGTGGAAAAACTGTTTTTT.